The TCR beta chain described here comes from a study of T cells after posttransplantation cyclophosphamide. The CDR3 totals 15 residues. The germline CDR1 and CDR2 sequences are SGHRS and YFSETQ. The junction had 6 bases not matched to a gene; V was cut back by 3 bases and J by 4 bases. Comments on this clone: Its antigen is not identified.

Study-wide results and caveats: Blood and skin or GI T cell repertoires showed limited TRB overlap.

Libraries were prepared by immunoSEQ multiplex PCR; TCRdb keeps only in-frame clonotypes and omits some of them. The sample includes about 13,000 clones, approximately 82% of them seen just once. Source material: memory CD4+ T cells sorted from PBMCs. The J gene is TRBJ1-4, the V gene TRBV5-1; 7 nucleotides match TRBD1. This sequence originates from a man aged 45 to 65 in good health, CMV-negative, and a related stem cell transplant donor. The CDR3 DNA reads TGCGCCAGCAGCTCGGGACAGATCAATAATGAAAAACTGTTTTTT. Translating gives CASSSGQINNEKLFF.